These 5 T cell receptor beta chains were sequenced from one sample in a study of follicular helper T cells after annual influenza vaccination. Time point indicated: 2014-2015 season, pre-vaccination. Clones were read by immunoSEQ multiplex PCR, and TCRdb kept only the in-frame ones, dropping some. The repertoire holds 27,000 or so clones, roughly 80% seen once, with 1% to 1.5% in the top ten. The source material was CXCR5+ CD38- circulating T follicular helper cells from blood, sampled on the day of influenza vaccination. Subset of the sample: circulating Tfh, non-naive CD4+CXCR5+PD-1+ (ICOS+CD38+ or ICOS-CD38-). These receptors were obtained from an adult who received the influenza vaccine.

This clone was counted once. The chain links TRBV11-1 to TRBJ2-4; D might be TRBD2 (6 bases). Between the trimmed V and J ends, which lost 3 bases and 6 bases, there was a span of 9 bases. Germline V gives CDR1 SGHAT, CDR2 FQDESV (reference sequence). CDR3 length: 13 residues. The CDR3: CASSLEGGNIQYF. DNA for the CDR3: TGTGCCAGCAGCTTGGAGGGTGGAAACATTCAGTACTTC. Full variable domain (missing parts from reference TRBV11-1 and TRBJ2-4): EAEVAQSPRYKITEKSQAVAFWCDPISGHATLYWYRQILGQGPELLVQFQDESVVDDSQLPKDRFSAERLKGVDSTLKIQPAELGDSAMYLCASSLEGGNIQYFGAGTRLSVL.

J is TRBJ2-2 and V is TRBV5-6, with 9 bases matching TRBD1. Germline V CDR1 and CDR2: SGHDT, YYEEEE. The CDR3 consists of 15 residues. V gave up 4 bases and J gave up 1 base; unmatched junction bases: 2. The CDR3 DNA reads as TGTGCCAGCAGCGAGGGACAGGGGAACACCGGGGAGCTGTTTTTT. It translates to CASSEGQGNTGELFF.

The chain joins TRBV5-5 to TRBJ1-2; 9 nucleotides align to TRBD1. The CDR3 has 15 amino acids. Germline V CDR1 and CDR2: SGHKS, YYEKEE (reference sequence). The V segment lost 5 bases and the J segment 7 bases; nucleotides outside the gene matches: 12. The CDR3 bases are TGTGCCAGCAGAACCTTGGACAGGGGAGTGGGTGGCTACACCTTC. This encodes CASRTLDRGVGGYTF.

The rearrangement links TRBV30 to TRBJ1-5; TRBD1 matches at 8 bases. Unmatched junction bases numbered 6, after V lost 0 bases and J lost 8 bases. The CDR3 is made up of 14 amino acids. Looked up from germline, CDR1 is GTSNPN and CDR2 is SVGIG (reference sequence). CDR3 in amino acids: CAWSVRTGWEPQHF. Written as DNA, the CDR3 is TGTGCCTGGAGTGTTCGGACAGGGTGGGAGCCCCAGCATTTT.

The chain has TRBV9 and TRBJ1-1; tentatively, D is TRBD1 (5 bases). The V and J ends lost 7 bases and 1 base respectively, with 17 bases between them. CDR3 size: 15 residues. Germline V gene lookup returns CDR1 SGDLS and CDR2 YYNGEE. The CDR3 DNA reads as TGTGCCAGCCCAAGTCGGGGGAGTGAGAACACTGAAGCTTTCTTT. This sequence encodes CASPSRGSENTEAFF.